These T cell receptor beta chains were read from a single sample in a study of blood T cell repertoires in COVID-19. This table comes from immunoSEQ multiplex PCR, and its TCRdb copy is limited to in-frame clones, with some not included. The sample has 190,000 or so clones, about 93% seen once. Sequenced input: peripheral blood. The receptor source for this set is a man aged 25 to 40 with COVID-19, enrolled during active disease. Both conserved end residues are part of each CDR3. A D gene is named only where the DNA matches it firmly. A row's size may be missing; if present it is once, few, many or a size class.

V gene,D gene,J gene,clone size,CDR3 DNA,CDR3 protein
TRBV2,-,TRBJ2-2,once,TGTGCCAGCAAAAAGGGGTGGAGGGGCGCGAACACCGGGGAGCTGTTTTTT,CASKKGWRGANTGELFF
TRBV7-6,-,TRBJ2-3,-,TGTGCCAGCAGCTTATCCCCGGGTATCACAGATACGCAGTATTTT,CASSLSPGITDTQYF
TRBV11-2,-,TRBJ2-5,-,TGTGCCAGCAGCTTCGGGTCACAAGAGACCCAGTACTTC,CASSFGSQETQYF
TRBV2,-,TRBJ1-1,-,TGTGCCAGCAGGCCGGAGGTGACTGAAGCTTTCTTT,CASRPEVTEAFF
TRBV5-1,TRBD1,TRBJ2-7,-,TGCGCCAGCAGCTTCGGGACAGGGGGCCAGGAGCAGTACTTC,CASSFGTGGQEQYF
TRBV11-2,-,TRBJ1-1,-,TGTGCCAGCAGGGGCAAAATGGACACTGAAGCTTTCTTT,CASRGKMDTEAFF
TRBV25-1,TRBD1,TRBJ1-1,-,TGTGCCACCGGGAGACAGGGTGAAGCTTTCTTT,CATGRQGEAFF
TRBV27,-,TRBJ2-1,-,TGTGCCAGCAGTTATCGGGGGGCCAGTAGAAGTGAGCAGTTCTTC,CASSYRGASRSEQFF
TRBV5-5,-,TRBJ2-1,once,TGTGCCAGCAGCTTTGCAGGGTCCAATGAGCAGTTCTTC,CASSFAGSNEQFF
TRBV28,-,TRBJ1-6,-,TGTGCCAGCAGTTTGGTACAGGTCGATTCACCCCTCCACTTT,CASSLVQVDSPLHF
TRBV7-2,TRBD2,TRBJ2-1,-,TGTGCCAGCAGCTCGCGGGGGGGCGCCTACAATGAGCAGTTCTTC,CASSSRGGAYNEQFF
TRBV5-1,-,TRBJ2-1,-,TGCGCCAGCAGCCTGGGGGCCGAACACAATGAGCAGTTCTTC,CASSLGAEHNEQFF
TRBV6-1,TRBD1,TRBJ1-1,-,TGTGCCAGCAGTGAGGACAGGGGCTGGAGGACTGAAGCTTTCTTT,CASSEDRGWRTEAFF
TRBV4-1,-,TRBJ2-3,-,TGCGCCAGCACCCGATCTACCGGGGATACGCAGTATTTT,CASTRSTGDTQYF
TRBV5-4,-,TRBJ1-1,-,TGTGCCAGCAGTCTCCGGGACACGAACACTGAAGCTTTCTTT,CASSLRDTNTEAFF
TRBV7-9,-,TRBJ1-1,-,TGTGCCAGCAGCTTCTGGGGGGGTTTAAGGAACACTGAAGCTTTCTTT,CASSFWGGLRNTEAFF
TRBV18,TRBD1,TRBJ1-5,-,TGTGCCAGCTCAGCGGCCGGGACAGGGAACAATCAGCCCCAGCATTTT,CASSAAGTGNNQPQHF
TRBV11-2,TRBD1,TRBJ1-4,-,TGTGCCAGCAGCTTTTCGGACAGGGCGTTCGGTCCGACTAATGAAAAACTGTTTTTT,CASSFSDRAFGPTNEKLFF
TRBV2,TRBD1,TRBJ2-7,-,TGTGCCAGCAGTAGGACAGGGATAAACGAGCAGTACTTC,CASSRTGINEQYF
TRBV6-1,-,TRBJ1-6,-,TGTGCCAGCAGTGACAAGGAGAGGGATACGTATAATTCACCCCTCCACTTT,CASSDKERDTYNSPLHF
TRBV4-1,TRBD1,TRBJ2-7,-,TGCGCCAGCAGCCAAGAACCCTCCGGGACAGGGTCATACGAGCAGTACTTC,CASSQEPSGTGSYEQYF
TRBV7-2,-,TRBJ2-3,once,TGTGCCAGCAGCTTAATTTCAGCCGGAGGGGGGGCAGATACGCAGTATTTT,CASSLISAGGGADTQYF
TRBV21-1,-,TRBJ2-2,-,TGTGCCAGCACCCGCCCGACTAGCGGGGGGGCCGGGGAGCTGTTTTTT,CASTRPTSGGAGELFF
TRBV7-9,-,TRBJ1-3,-,TGTGCCAGCAGCTTAGGGACATCGGTCGGAAACACCATATATTTT,CASSLGTSVGNTIYF
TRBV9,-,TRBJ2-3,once,TGTGCCAGCAGCGTCACCCCAAGGGGTGGCACAGATACGCAGTATTTT,CASSVTPRGGTDTQYF
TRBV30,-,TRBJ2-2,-,TGTGCCTGGAGTCCTATTAGCACCGGGGAGCTGTTTTTT,CAWSPISTGELFF
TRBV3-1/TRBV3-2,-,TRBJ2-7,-,TGTGCCAGCAGCCAACGGGGCGAGCAGTACTTC,CASSQRGEQYF
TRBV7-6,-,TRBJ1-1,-,TGTGCCAGCAGCTTAAGGGCGGGAGCTAACACTGAAGCTTTCTTT,CASSLRAGANTEAFF
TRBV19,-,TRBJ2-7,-,TGTGCCAGTAGTACTCCGCGGGGACTTTCCTACGAGCAGTACTTC,CASSTPRGLSYEQYF